These 23 T cell receptor beta chains originate from one sample sequenced in a study of blood T cell repertoires in COVID-19. Produced via immunoSEQ multiplex PCR; TCRdb's table is partial and in-frame only. Here the sample spans approximately 100,000 clones, about 82% being singletons. The sample comprised peripheral blood. The receptors were sampled from a human donor in a cohort sampled during active COVID-19.

The genes are TRBV24-1 and TRBJ1-1; D uncertain. Germline V gene lookup returns CDR1 KGHDR and CDR2 SFDVKD. Deletions cut 8 bases from V and 5 bases from J, with 14 bases between. The CDR3 has 13 amino acids. The CDR3 loop reads CATTDTQGTEAFF. In DNA, the CDR3 is TGTGCCACCACCGACACACAAGGAACTGAAGCTTTCTTT.

This clone was picked up one time. The CDR3 spells CSASPSGGEGDTQYF. CDR3 bases: TGCAGTGCTAGTCCCAGCGGGGGGGAGGGAGATACGCAGTATTTT. V is TRBV20-1 and J is TRBJ2-3; 10 bases are a match to TRBD2. The J segment lost 5 bases and the V segment lost 3 bases, leaving 8 bases of the junction unmatched. Per the germline V gene, CDR1 is DFQATT and CDR2 is SNEGSKA (reference sequence). This CDR3 spans 15 amino acids.

V and J are TRBV30 and TRBJ1-2, with D perhaps matching TRBD1 (5 bases). Trimming removed 2 bases from V and 7 bases from J, with 11 bases in between. This CDR3 is built from 12 residues. The V gene's germline CDR1 is GTSNPN and CDR2 SVGIG (reference sequence). CDR3 amino acids: CAWSPGQGGYTF. The CDR3 DNA reads as TGTGCCTGGAGTCCTGGACAAGGTGGCTACACCTTC.

The chain is built from TRBV7-2 and TRBJ1-6, with D unresolved. V was trimmed by 0 bases and J by 7 bases, leaving 10 bases between them. Germline CDR1 is SGHTA and CDR2 is FQGNSA. There are 15 residues in the CDR3. The CDR3 bases are TGTGCCAGCAGCTTAGCGCCCGGCGGGAATTCACCCCTCCACTTT. This encodes CASSLAPGGNSPLHF.

DNA for the CDR3: TGTGCCAGCAGCTTAAAAGACAGGGGGCTAGCGGGGGCCAGAAACAATGAGCAGTTCTTC. Translation: CASSLKDRGLAGARNNEQFF. This rearrangement joins TRBV7-3 to TRBJ2-1; tentatively, D is TRBD1 or TRBD2 (10 bases each). Trimming left V 1 base short and J 5 bases short, with 27 bases between. Germline assignment: CDR1 SGHTA and CDR2 FQGTGA. This CDR3 has 20 residues.

This chain uses TRBV7-9 with TRBJ2-2; no firm D call. CDR1 SEHNR and CDR2 FQNEAQ come from the germline V gene (reference sequence). The CDR3 contains 14 residues. V was pared by 6 bases and J by 0 bases, with 8 bases between. CDR3 residues: CASRSLANTGELFF. The CDR3 region has the DNA TGTGCCAGCAGATCGTTAGCGAACACCGGGGAGCTGTTTTTT. The complete variable domain, with remaining parts taken from reference TRBV7-9 and TRBJ2-2, reads DTGVSQNPRHKITKRGQNVTFRCDPISEHNRLYWYRQTLGQGPEFLTYFQNEAQLEKSRLLSDRFSAERPKGSFSTLEIQRTEQGDSAMYLCASRSLANTGELFFGEGSRLTVL.

The chain links TRBV2 to TRBJ2-1; TRBD1 aligns across 10 bases. V gave up 6 bases and J gave up 7 bases; unmatched junction bases: 6. This CDR3 is 14 amino acids long. Per the germline V gene, CDR1 is SNHLY and CDR2 is FYNNEI. CDR3 loop: CASRVGQGDNEQFF. The CDR3 DNA reads as TGTGCCAGCAGGGTCGGACAGGGGGATAATGAGCAGTTCTTC.

The chain employs TRBV7-9 and TRBJ2-7, with 8 bases that match TRBD1. Germline lookup yields CDR1 SEHNR and CDR2 FQNEAQ (reference sequence). This CDR3 is 15 amino acids long. Germline trimming cut 2 bases from V and 2 bases from J; bases unmatched to any gene: 5. This CDR3 is CASSLIRGRTYEQYF. CDR3 sequence (DNA): TGTGCCAGCAGCTTAATCAGGGGGCGCACCTACGAGCAGTACTTC.

The genes are TRBV6-5 and TRBJ2-7; perhaps TRBD2 as D (6 bases). CDR3 length equals 14 residues. V was clipped by 0 bases and J by 0 bases, with 6 bases between them. Germline V gene lookup returns CDR1 MNHEY and CDR2 SVGAGI. CDR3 loop: CASSYSGGSYEQYF. CDR3 coding DNA: TGTGCCAGCAGTTACTCGGGGGGCTCCTACGAGCAGTACTTC.

Sample share makes this clone medium-sized. This chain links TRBV7-9 with TRBJ2-1; possible D gene TRBD2, 5 bases. V was shortened by 4 bases and J by 1 base, with 20 bases between the two germline ends. CDR3 length: 18 residues. Germline V gene data show CDR1 as SEHNR and CDR2 as FQNEAQ (reference sequence). The CDR3 DNA is TGTGCCAGCAGCTCCTATAACCAGACGGGAACTTCCTACAATGAGCAGTTCTTC. Its translation is CASSSYNQTGTSYNEQFF.

The chain couples TRBV5-1 to TRBJ1-4, with TRBD1 matching over 7 bases. The CDR3 consists of 13 residues. The V gene end was trimmed by 5 bases and the J gene end by 5 bases; junction bases not matched to a gene: 3. The germline V gene has CDR1 SGHRS and CDR2 YFSETQ. The chain's CDR3 is CASRSTGNEKLFF. The CDR3 DNA follows: TGCGCCAGCAGATCGACAGGGAATGAAAAACTGTTTTTT. The whole variable domain, remainder taken from reference TRBV5-1 and TRBJ1-4, is KAGVTQTPRYLIKTRGQQVTLSCSPISGHRSVSWYQQTPGQGLQFLFEYFSETQRNKGNFPGRFSGRQFSNSRSEMNVSTLELGDSALYLCASRSTGNEKLFFGSGTQLSVL.

This chain uses TRBV12-3 or TRBV12-4 with TRBJ2-7, with a possible D match to TRBD1 (5 bases). Trimming took off 6 bases at V and 5 bases at J, with 11 bases between the two ends. The CDR3 sequence is 12 residues long. The CDR3 sequence: CASRIEGDEQYF. CDR3 coding DNA: TGTGCCAGCAGGATCGAAGGGGACGAGCAGTACTTC.

V gene TRBV11-2 combines with J gene TRBJ1-6, with unresolved D. CDR3 length: 12 residues. Trimming pared 5 bases from V and 10 bases from J, leaving 9 bases between. Per the germline V gene, CDR1 is SGHAT and CDR2 is FQNNGV. The CDR3: CASSLPRSPLHF. The DNA for the CDR3 is TGTGCCAGCAGCCTGCCGAGGTCACCCCTCCACTTT.

The chain recombines TRBV28 with TRBJ1-1; 8 bases map to TRBD1. V lost 6 bases and J lost 7; bases outside the gene matches: 10. This CDR3 region has 14 residues. The V gene's germline CDR1 is MDHEN and CDR2 SYDVKM. DNA of the CDR3: TGTGCCAGCAGGACGGGACAGGAATATCGTGAAGCTTTCTTT. It codes for CASRTGQEYREAFF.

This rearrangement joins TRBV15 to TRBJ1-2; TRBD1 is a possible D gene (5 bases). The V gene lost 5 bases and the J gene lost 4 bases, with 14 bases spanning the gap. This CDR3 contains 14 residues. Germline-derived CDR1 and CDR2 are LNHNV and YYDKDF (reference sequence). Here the CDR3 reads CATSSRGGGYGYTF. The CDR3 DNA is TGTGCCACCAGCTCCCGTGGGGGGGGCTATGGCTACACCTTC. The variable domain in full, completed from reference TRBV15 and TRBJ1-2, reads DAMVIQNPRYQVTQFGKPVTLSCSQTLNHNVMYWYQQKSSQAPKLLFHYYDKDFNNEADTPDNFQSRRPNTSFCFLDIRSPGLGDTAMYLCATSSRGGGYGYTFGSGTRLTVV.

The CDR3 coding sequence is TGTGCCAGCAGCCGGGACAGGAACACCGGGGAGCTGTTTTTT. Encoded protein: CASSRDRNTGELFF. This chain uses TRBV28 with TRBJ2-2, with 7 bases identical to TRBD1. CDR3 length: 14 residues. Per the germline V gene, CDR1 is MDHEN and CDR2 is SYDVKM. With 6 bases clipped from V and 1 base from J, the junction kept 2 bases outside the gene matches.

The V call is TRBV5-4, the J call TRBJ2-5; 7 bases line up with TRBD2. Germline values: CDR1 SGHNT, CDR2 YYREEE (reference sequence). The CDR3 covers 13 residues. The J segment lost 5 bases and the V segment lost 7 bases, leaving 8 bases of the junction unmatched. CDR3 nucleotide sequence: TGTGCCAGCTTCCGGGTGGGGGGGGAGACCCAGTACTTC. Its translation: CASFRVGGETQYF.

The chain employs TRBV19 and TRBJ2-1; 10 bases are a match to TRBD1. V was pared by 6 bases and J by 7 bases, with 12 bases of the junction left unmatched. This CDR3 has 16 residues. CDR1 is LNHDA and CDR2 is SQIVND in the germline V gene (reference sequence). Written as DNA, the CDR3 is TGTGCCAGTAGCCCGACAGGGGGCGCCTTCGGGAATGAGCAGTTCTTC. Its protein product is CASSPTGGAFGNEQFF.

There are a few counts of this clone. This chain connects TRBV30 to TRBJ2-7; 10 nucleotides match TRBD2. CDR1 is GTSNPN, CDR2 SVGIG, per germline (reference sequence). This CDR3 region has 13 residues. J lost 2 bases, V lost 3 bases, and 1 base had no gene match. CDR3 sequence: CAWSLAGAYEQYF. CDR3 DNA: TGTGCCTGGAGCCTAGCGGGAGCCTACGAGCAGTACTTC.

The chain combines TRBV27 with TRBJ1-6, with 7 bases lining up with TRBD1. V trimming: 5 bases; J trimming: 10 bases; junction bases outside the gene matches: 8. The CDR3 runs 14 residues. Germline V CDR1 and CDR2: MNHEY, SMNVEV (reference sequence). This chain's CDR3 is CASSPDRAKSPLHF. For the CDR3, the DNA is TGTGCCAGCAGTCCCGACAGGGCGAAATCACCCCTCCACTTT.

This clone was seen just once. This chain uses TRBV18 with TRBJ2-7; 9 bases match TRBD1. Germline values: CDR1 KGHSH, CDR2 LQKENI. V lost 6 bases and J lost 0; bases outside the gene matches: 3. The CDR3 consists of 14 residues. DNA of the CDR3: TGTGCCAGCTCGCTGACAGGGGGCTCCTACGAGCAGTACTTC. Protein product: CASSLTGGSYEQYF.

This clone occurred once. The rearrangement uses TRBV28 and TRBJ1-2, with 9 positions matching TRBD1. The germline V gene encodes CDR1 MDHEN and CDR2 SYDVKM. The CDR3 is 13 residues long. V gave up 6 bases and J gave up 7 bases; unmatched junction bases: 6. CDR3 in DNA: TGTGCCAGCAGAAAACAGGGGGCGGGTGGCTACACCTTC. Amino acid sequence: CASRKQGAGGYTF.

The chain recombines TRBV29-1 with TRBJ2-1; 8 nucleotides match TRBD1. The CDR3 consists of 14 residues. Trimming cost V 4 bases and J 6 bases; bases outside gene matches: 8. Germline V gene lookup returns CDR1 SQVTM and CDR2 ANQGSEA. CDR3 loop: CSVVGQGAGNEQFF. The CDR3 coding sequence is TGCAGCGTTGTCGGCCAGGGGGCCGGCAATGAGCAGTTCTTC.